This T cell receptor (beta chain) came from a study of human T cells and chemical hapten exposure. Study at large: The study enrolled mostly female patients with alopecia areata, totalis or universalis.

Regarding time point: pre-sensitization, week 0. The treatment denotes: therapeutic diphenylcyclopropenone sensitization with weekly scalp DPC. The library labeled individual cDNA molecules by adding unique molecular identifiers to them. TCRdb analysed the RACE reads with MiXCR anew, one entry per CDR3 protein. The sample has approximately 180,000 distinct CDR3 sequences, roughly 30% seen once; the top ten hold 2.9%. Study findings and constraints: Expanded TCRs showed more large CDR3 clusters than pre-sensitization or healthy control sets. Because all patients had alopecia, their immune responses might differ from healthy ones.

V was clipped by 2 bases and J by 5 bases; unmatched bases: 5. CDR3 length: 14 residues. Germline V gene lookup returns CDR1 WSHSY and CDR2 SAAADI. This clonotype was observed many times. The antigen is unknown. The input for sequencing was whole blood, taken in connection with sensitization to the hapten diphenylcyclopropenone (DPC). The chain joins TRBV10-2 to TRBJ2-7, with TRBD2 identical over 8 bases. This clonotype was sampled from a woman aged 25 to 39 with alopecia areata. Some clones in this sample may be carry-over from other donors' samples. CDR3 nucleotides: TGCGCCAGCAGTGAGCGGGGGACTAGGGACGAGCAGTACTTC. It specifies CASSERGTRDEQYF.